This is a list of T cell receptor beta chains from one sample in a study of cytomegalovirus exposure and HLA in healthy donors. Measured with immunoSEQ multiplex PCR; TCRdb has only the in-frame clones, and not every one. There are some 180,000 clones in the sample; almost 85% occur only once, and over 2% lies in the top ten. The sample was PBMCs. These receptors were taken from a woman aged 45-65 years in good health and CMV-seronegative. The CDR3 runs from the conserved cysteine through the conserved F or W. The D gene is left open where the match is weak. Size is stated for part of the rows, as once, few or many counts, or as a class when the clone is expanded.

d_gene	v_gene	abundance	j_gene	CDR3aa	CDR3nt
-	TRBV27	-	TRBJ2-3	CASSLSGEFPDTQYF	TGTGCCAGCAGTTTGTCAGGGGAATTTCCAGATACGCAGTATTTT
TRBD1	TRBV28	few	TRBJ1-5	CASSLDGQGGQPQHF	TGTGCCAGCAGCCTTGACGGACAGGGAGGGCAGCCCCAGCATTTT
-	TRBV7-9	-	TRBJ2-1	CASSPRDSPNYNEQFF	TGTGCCAGCAGCCCTCGGGACTCCCCAAACTACAATGAGCAGTTCTTC
-	TRBV15	-	TRBJ2-7	CATSRDRWNPHEQYF	TGTGCCACCAGCCGAGACAGGTGGAACCCTCACGAGCAGTACTTC
-	TRBV9	-	TRBJ1-1	CASSVAPASSTEAFF	TGTGCCAGCAGCGTAGCACCCGCCTCCAGCACTGAAGCTTTCTTT
-	TRBV28	-	TRBJ2-4	CASTRVGKNIQYF	TGTGCCAGCACCAGGGTCGGCAAAAACATTCAGTACTTC
TRBD1	TRBV2	-	TRBJ1-1	CASSEPRDRGVTEAFF	TGTGCCAGCAGTGAACCTCGGGACAGGGGTGTCACTGAAGCTTTCTTT
TRBD1	TRBV6-1	-	TRBJ2-5	CASIGQGSGQTQYF	TGTGCCAGCATTGGACAGGGGAGTGGACAGACCCAGTACTTC
-	TRBV6-6	once	TRBJ1-2	CASSYQQGGGYTF	TGTGCCAGCAGTTACCAGCAGGGTGGTGGCTACACCTTC
-	TRBV9	-	TRBJ2-2	CASSVAPSTGELFF	TGTGCCAGCAGCGTAGCCCCTAGTACCGGGGAGCTGTTTTTT
-	TRBV19	-	TRBJ1-2	CASRDQDYGYTF	TGTGCCAGTCGCGACCAGGACTATGGCTACACCTTC
-	TRBV18	few	TRBJ1-5	CASSPPGEQGPTRNQPQHF	TGTGCCAGCTCACCACCTGGTGAACAGGGACCAACCCGGAATCAGCCCCAGCATTTT
TRBD1	TRBV11-2	-	TRBJ1-1	CASSSRQGRPEAFF	TGTGCCAGCAGCTCCAGACAGGGGCGCCCTGAAGCTTTCTTT
-	TRBV7-2	-	TRBJ2-7	CASSLDRGSYEQYF	TGTGCCAGCAGCTTAGACCGGGGATCCTACGAGCAGTACTTC
-	TRBV6-6	-	TRBJ1-1	CASSYLGELEAFF	TGTGCCAGCAGTTACCTTGGTGAACTTGAAGCTTTCTTT
-	TRBV10-2	-	TRBJ1-1	CASSEGGEAFF	TGCGCCAGCAGTGAGGGAGGTGAAGCTTTCTTT
-	TRBV5-1	-	TRBJ1-2	CASSLAVQGMDGYTF	TGCGCCAGCAGCTTGGCCGTGCAGGGTATGGATGGCTACACCTTC
-	TRBV2	-	TRBJ2-7	CASSDRVQAYEQYF	TGTGCCAGCAGTGACAGGGTCCAAGCCTACGAGCAGTACTTC
-	TRBV28	-	TRBJ1-3	CASSWRPGNTIYF	TGTGCCAGCAGTTGGAGACCTGGAAACACCATATATTTT
-	TRBV29-1	-	TRBJ1-3	CSVSGGDF	TGCAGCGTCTCTGGAGGAGATTTT
-	TRBV18	-	TRBJ1-5	CASSPAVGRSQPQHF	TGTGCCAGCTCACCTGCTGTGGGCAGAAGTCAGCCCCAGCATTTT
-	TRBV11-2	-	TRBJ1-5	CASSLAGSNQPQHF	TGTGCCAGCAGCTTAGCAGGGAGCAATCAGCCCCAGCATTTT
-	TRBV19	-	TRBJ1-4	CASSKGDGEKLFF	TGTGCCAGTAGTAAAGGGGATGGCGAAAAACTGTTTTTT
-	TRBV11-2	-	TRBJ2-7	CASSRDFSSYEQYF	TGTGCCAGCAGCCGGGACTTCAGCTCCTACGAGCAGTACTTC
-	TRBV10-3	-	TRBJ1-3	CAISVGGASSGNTIYF	TGTGCCATCAGTGTGGGAGGGGCGAGCTCTGGAAACACCATATATTTT
TRBD2	TRBV30	-	TRBJ2-7	CAWSGWGGYEQYF	TGTGCCTGGAGTGGGTGGGGGGGCTACGAGCAGTACTTC
TRBD2	TRBV5-1	once	TRBJ2-1	CASSLAGSGTSGLYNEQFF	TGCGCCAGCAGCTTGGCGGGGTCCGGGACTAGCGGCTTATACAATGAGCAGTTCTTC
-	TRBV6-1	-	TRBJ2-7	CASSTSYEQYF	TGTGCCAGCAGTACATCCTACGAGCAGTACTTC
-	TRBV6-6	-	TRBJ1-1	CASRFNREGVEAFF	TGTGCCAGCAGATTTAACAGGGAAGGAGTTGAAGCTTTCTTT
-	TRBV30	-	TRBJ1-1	CAFRRDTEAFF	TGTGCCTTCCGGAGGGACACTGAAGCTTTCTTT
TRBD2	TRBV19	-	TRBJ2-7	CASSIARGGSYTKQYF	TGTGCTAGTAGTATAGCCCGGGGCGGGAGCTATACGAAGCAGTACTTC
TRBD1	TRBV27	once	TRBJ1-2	CASSFDRGGGYTF	TGTGCCAGCAGTTTCGACAGGGGGGGTGGCTACACCTTC
-	TRBV5-5	-	TRBJ1-1	CASSSTEGNTEAFF	TGTGCCAGCAGCTCCACCGAGGGGAACACTGAAGCTTTCTTT
TRBD2	TRBV5-1	-	TRBJ2-1	CASSWRTSVTYNEQFF	TGCGCCAGCAGCTGGCGGACTAGCGTCACTTACAATGAGCAGTTCTTC